Many counts were recorded for the clone carrying this T cell receptor (beta chain). The data belong to a study of identical twins. TCRdb redid the calling of the 5' RACE reads with MiXCR, one entry per CDR3 protein. Of about 240,000 distinct CDR3 sequences listed, roughly a tenth are singletons. V lost 3 bases to trimming and J lost 7 bases, with 12 bases between them. This CDR3 comprises 13 residues. Sequencing input: memory T cells sorted from blood. The chain recombines TRBV12-3 or TRBV12-4 with TRBJ1-1, with a possible D match to TRBD1 (5 bases). The sequence derives from a middle-aged man in good health. The CDR3 region is CASSFGGVREAFF. The CDR3 nucleotides read TGTGCCAGCAGTTTTGGAGGGGTCCGTGAAGCTTTCTTT.